Reported below is one TCR beta chain. The CDR3 is 15 residues long. Germline CDR1 and CDR2: SGHRS and YFSETQ. V shed 4 bases and J 3 bases; nucleotides not matched to a gene: 3. The data are from a study of technical replicates of blood from several donors. Method: immunoSEQ multiplex PCR; TCRdb's copy keeps in-frame clones and lacks some. The repertoire includes approximately 81,000 clones, approximately 94% of them detected once, and 0.3% to 0.4% sits in the top ten. Sequencing was carried out using T cells isolated from PBMCs. This clonotype originated in a human donor in good health. The chain has TRBV5-1 and TRBJ2-7; 14 bases align to TRBD2. The CDR3 DNA reads TGCGCCAGCAGCACGGGGACTAGCGGGAGCTACGAGCAGTACTTC. Protein sequence: CASSTGTSGSYEQYF.